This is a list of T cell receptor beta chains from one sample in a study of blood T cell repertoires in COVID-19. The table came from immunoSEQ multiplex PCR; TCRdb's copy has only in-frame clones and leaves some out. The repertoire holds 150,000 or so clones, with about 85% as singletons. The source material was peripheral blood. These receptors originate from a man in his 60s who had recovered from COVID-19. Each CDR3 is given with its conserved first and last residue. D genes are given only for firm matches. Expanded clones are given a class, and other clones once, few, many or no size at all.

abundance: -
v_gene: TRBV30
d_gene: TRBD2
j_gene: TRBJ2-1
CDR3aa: CAWSSQEAGYNEQFF
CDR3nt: TGTGCCTGGAGTTCCCAAGAAGCGGGGTACAATGAGCAGTTCTTC

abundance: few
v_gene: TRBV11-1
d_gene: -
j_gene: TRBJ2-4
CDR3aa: CASSPGVVNIQYF
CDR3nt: TGTGCCAGCAGCCCCGGGGTAGTGAACATTCAGTACTTC

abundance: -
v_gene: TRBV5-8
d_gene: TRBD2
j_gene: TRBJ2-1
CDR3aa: CASSLWTSGYNEQFF
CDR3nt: TGTGCCAGCAGCTTGTGGACTAGCGGGTACAATGAGCAGTTCTTC

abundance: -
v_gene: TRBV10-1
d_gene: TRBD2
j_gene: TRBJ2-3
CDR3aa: CASSTSSGGAPFFLDTQYF
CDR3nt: TGCGCCAGCTCGACGTCTAGCGGGGGGGCACCTTTCTTCCTCGATACGCAGTATTTT

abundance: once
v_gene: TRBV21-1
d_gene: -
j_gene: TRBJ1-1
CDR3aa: CASSKEAGGEAFF
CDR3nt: TGTGCCAGCAGCAAAGAGGCAGGGGGCGAAGCTTTCTTT

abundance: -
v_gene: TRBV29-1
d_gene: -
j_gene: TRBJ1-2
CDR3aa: CSVGHVAEGYTF
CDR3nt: TGCAGCGTTGGACACGTTGCTGAAGGCTACACCTTC

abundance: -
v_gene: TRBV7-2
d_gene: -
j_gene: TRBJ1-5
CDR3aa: CASSLRGYNQPQHF
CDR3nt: TGTGCCAGCAGCTTGCGCGGGTACAATCAGCCCCAGCATTTT

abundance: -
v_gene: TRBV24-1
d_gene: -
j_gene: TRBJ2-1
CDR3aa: CATSDLSLASYNEQFF
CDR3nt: TGTGCCACCAGTGATTTGTCCCTAGCGTCCTACAATGAGCAGTTCTTC

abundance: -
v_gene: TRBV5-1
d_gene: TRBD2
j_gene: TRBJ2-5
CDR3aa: CASSLGAGGKQETQYF
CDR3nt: TGCGCCAGCAGCTTGGGCGCGGGGGGGAAACAAGAGACCCAGTACTTC

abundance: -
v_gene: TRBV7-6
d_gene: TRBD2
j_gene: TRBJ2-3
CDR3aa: CASSLGGGASGGLTDTQYF
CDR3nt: TGTGCCAGCAGCTTAGGAGGCGGTGCGAGCGGGGGGTTAACAGATACGCAGTATTTT

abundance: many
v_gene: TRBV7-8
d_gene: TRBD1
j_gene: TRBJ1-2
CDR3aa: CASSLGQLGISGYTF
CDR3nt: TGTGCCAGCAGCTTGGGACAGCTTGGAATATCTGGCTACACCTTC

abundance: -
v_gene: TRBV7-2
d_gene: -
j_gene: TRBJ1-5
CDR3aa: CASSLRRGNGNQPQHF
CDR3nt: TGTGCCAGCAGCTTAAGAAGGGGGAATGGCAATCAGCCCCAGCATTTT

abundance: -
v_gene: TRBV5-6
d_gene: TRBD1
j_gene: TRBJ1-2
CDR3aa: CASSFTGGALDYGYTF
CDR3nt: TGTGCCAGCAGCTTTACAGGGGGCGCCTTGGACTATGGCTACACCTTC

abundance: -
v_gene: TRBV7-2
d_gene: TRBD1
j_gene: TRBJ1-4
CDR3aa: CASSSGTAPGEKLFF
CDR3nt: TGTGCCAGCAGCTCAGGGACAGCCCCGGGTGAAAAACTGTTTTTT

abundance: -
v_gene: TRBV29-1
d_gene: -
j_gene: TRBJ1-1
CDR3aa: CSVQGGGSNTEAFF
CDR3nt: TGCAGCGTCCAAGGGGGGGGATCGAACACTGAAGCTTTCTTT

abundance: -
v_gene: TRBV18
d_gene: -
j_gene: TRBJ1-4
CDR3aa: CASSPVPPATNEKLFF
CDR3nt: TGTGCCAGCTCACCAGTTCCCCCTGCAACTAATGAAAAACTGTTTTTT

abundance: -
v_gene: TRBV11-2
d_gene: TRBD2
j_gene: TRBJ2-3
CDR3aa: CASSLNLAGGTDTQYF
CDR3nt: TGTGCCAGCAGCTTAAACCTAGCGGGGGGTACAGATACGCAGTATTTT

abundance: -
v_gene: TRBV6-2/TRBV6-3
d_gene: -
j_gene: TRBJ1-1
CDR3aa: CASSYWLTNAEAFF
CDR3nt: TGTGCCAGCAGTTACTGGTTGACTAACGCTGAAGCTTTCTTT

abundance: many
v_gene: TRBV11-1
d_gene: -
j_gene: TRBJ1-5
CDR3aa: CASSQYSNQPQHF
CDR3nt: TGTGCCAGCAGCCAGTATAGCAATCAGCCCCAGCATTTT

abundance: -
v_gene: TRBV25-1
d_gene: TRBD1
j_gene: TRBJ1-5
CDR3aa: CASSGDSLKHF
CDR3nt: TGTGCCAGCAGTGGGGACAGTCTCAAGCATTTT

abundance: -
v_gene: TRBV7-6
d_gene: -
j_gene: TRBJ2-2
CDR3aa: CASSLDRANTGELFF
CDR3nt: TGTGCCAGCAGCTTAGACAGGGCGAACACCGGGGAGCTGTTTTTT

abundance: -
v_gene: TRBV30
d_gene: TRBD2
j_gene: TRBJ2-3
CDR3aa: CAWSPRTAGGTDTQYF
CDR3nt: TGTGCCTGGAGTCCGCGGACGGCGGGGGGCACAGATACGCAGTATTTT

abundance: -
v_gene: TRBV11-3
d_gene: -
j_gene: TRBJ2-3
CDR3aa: CASSFGGHTDTQYF
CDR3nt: TGTGCCAGCAGCTTTGGGGGCCACACAGATACGCAGTATTTT

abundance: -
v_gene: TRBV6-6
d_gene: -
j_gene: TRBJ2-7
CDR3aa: CASSVQGNGAYEQYF
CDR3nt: TGTGCCAGCAGTGTCCAGGGGAATGGGGCCTACGAGCAGTACTTC

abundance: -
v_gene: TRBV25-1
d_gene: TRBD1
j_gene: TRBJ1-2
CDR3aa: CASSPIDRDRGLHYGYTF
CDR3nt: TGTGCCAGCAGTCCTATTGACCGGGACAGGGGCCTCCACTATGGCTACACCTTC

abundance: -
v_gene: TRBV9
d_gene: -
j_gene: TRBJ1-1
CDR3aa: CASRSGPRKDAEAFF
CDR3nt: TGTGCCAGCAGGTCAGGGCCTAGAAAGGACGCTGAAGCTTTCTTT

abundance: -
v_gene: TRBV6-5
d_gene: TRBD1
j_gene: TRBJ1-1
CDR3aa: CASSRDSWDTEAFF
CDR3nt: TGTGCCAGCAGTAGGGACAGTTGGGACACTGAAGCTTTCTTT

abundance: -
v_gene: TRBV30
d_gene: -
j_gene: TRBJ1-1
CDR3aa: CAWSGDINTEAFF
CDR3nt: TGTGCCTGGAGTGGGGACATTAACACTGAAGCTTTCTTT

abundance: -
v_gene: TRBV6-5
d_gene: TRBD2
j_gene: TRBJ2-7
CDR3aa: CASGRAPQEAYEQYF
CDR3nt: TGTGCCAGCGGGAGGGCGCCCCAAGAGGCCTACGAGCAGTACTTC

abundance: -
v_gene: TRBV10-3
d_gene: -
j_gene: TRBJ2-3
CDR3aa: CAIRLTEPTDTQYF
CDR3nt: TGTGCCATCAGATTAACAGAGCCCACAGATACGCAGTATTTT

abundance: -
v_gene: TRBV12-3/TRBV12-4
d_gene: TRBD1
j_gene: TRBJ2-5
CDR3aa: CASRAGGRETQYF
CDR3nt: TGTGCCAGCCGGGCAGGGGGTCGGGAGACCCAGTACTTC

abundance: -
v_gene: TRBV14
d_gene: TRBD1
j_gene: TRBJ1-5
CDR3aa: CASSLGQQPQHF
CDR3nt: TGTGCCAGCAGCTTGGGACAGCAGCCCCAGCATTTT

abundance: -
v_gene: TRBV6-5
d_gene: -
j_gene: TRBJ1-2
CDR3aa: CASSLTLNYGYTF
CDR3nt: TGTGCCAGCAGCCTGACACTGAACTATGGCTACACCTTC

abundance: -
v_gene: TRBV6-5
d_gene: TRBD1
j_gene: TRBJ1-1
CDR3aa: CASSWTGSNTAFF
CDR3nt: TGTGCCAGCAGTTGGACAGGGTCGAATACGGCTTTCTTT

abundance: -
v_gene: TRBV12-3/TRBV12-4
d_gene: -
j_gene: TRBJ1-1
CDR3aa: CASSFTWTEAFF
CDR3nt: TGTGCCAGCAGCTTTACATGGACTGAAGCTTTCTTT

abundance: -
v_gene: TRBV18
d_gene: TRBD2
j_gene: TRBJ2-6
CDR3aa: CASSPQGLAAGSGANVLTF
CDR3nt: TGTGCCAGCTCACCACAGGGACTAGCGGCGGGCTCTGGGGCCAACGTCCTGACTTTC

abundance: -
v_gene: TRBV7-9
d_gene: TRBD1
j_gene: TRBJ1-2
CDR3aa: CAGRQGGYGYTF
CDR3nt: TGTGCCGGAAGACAGGGGGGGTATGGCTACACCTTC

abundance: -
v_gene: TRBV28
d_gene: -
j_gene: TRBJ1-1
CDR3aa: CASSTPGRRGGMNTEAFF
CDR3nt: TGTGCCAGCAGTACCCCGGGGCGGAGGGGGGGCATGAACACTGAAGCTTTCTTT

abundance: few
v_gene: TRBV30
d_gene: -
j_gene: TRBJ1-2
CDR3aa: CAWSVGSGVGYTF
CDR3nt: TGTGCCTGGAGTGTAGGATCAGGCGTTGGCTACACCTTC

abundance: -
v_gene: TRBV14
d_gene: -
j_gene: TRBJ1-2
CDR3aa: CASSQRQADYGYTF
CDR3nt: TGTGCCAGCAGCCAGAGACAGGCCGACTATGGCTACACCTTC

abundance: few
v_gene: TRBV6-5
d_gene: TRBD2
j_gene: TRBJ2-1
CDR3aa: CASSYSSGGPSNEQFF
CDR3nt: TGTGCCAGCAGTTACTCAAGCGGGGGGCCCTCCAATGAGCAGTTCTTC

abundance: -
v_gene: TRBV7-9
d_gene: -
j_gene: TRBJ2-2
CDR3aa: CASSFHGVRTGELFF
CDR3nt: TGTGCCAGCAGCTTCCACGGGGTCCGCACCGGGGAGCTGTTTTTT

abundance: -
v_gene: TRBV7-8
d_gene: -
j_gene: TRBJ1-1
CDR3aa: CASSPLGGTEAFF
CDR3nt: TGTGCCAGCAGTCCACTCGGAGGCACTGAAGCTTTCTTT

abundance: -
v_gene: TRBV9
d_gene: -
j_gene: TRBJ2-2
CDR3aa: CASRDRGNTGELFF
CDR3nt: TGTGCCAGCAGGGACCGGGGGAACACCGGGGAGCTGTTTTTT

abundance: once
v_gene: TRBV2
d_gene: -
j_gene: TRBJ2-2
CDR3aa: CASLLGPFTGELFF
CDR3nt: TGTGCCAGCCTACTGGGCCCCTTCACCGGGGAGCTGTTTTTT

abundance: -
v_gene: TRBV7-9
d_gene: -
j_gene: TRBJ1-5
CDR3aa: CASSPDGGGIQPQHF
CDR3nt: TGTGCCAGCAGCCCCGACGGGGGGGGGATTCAGCCCCAGCATTTT

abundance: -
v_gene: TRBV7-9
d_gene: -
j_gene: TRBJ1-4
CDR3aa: CASSQARTEKLFF
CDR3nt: TGTGCCAGCAGCCAGGCGCGGACAGAAAAACTGTTTTTT

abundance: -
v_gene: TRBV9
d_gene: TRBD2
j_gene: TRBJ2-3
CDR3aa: CASSVARGYGEIYTDTQYF
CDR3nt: TGTGCCAGCAGCGTCGCGCGGGGGTACGGGGAGATCTACACAGATACGCAGTATTTT

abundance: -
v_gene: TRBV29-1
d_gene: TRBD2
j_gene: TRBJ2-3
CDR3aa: CSGYGGASPDTQYF
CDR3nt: TGCAGCGGATACGGGGGGGCCTCCCCAGATACGCAGTATTTT

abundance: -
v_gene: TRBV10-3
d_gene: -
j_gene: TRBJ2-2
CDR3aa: CAISESADTGELFF
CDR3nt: TGTGCCATCAGTGAGTCGGCAGACACCGGGGAGCTGTTTTTT

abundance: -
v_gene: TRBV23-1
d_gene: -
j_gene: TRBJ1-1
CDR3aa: CAPAGEAFF
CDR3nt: TGCGCCCCCGCGGGTGAAGCTTTCTTT

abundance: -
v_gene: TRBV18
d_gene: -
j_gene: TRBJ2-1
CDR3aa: CASSPPNVAYNEQFF
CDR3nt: TGTGCCAGCTCACCACCCAACGTAGCCTACAATGAGCAGTTCTTC

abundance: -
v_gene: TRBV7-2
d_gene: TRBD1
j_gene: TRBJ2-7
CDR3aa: CASSLGTGGFEGEQYF
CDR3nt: TGTGCCAGCAGCTTAGGGACAGGGGGTTTTGAAGGCGAGCAGTACTTC